Detailed here is one T cell receptor (beta chain). The authors' processing: Estimation of nucleated cell counts relied on the amplification of reference gene primers. Measured with immunoSEQ multiplex PCR; TCRdb has only the in-frame clones, and not every one. Clonal size and the V and J genes are those of that table, whereas D and trimming came from the DNA. The repertoire holds around 310,000 clones, with over 85% as singletons. Residents of around 24 US areas, aged roughly 18 to 89 years, made up the participants. Participants' reported clinical history set cohort assignment. This specimen comes from a study of blood T cell repertoires in COVID-19. The wider study: T cells, B-cell-depleted T cells, or PBMCs supplied cDNA or gDNA.

Trimming cost V 5 bases and J 5 bases; bases outside gene matches: 15. The germline V gene encodes CDR1 SGHNT and CDR2 YENEEA. This CDR3 spans 19 amino acids. Sequencing was done on a sample of PBMCs or T cells enriched from blood (not recorded which). The receptor comes from a woman in her thirties who had recovered from COVID-19. The chain employs TRBV11-3 and TRBJ2-2; 12 bases align to TRBD2. The CDR3 DNA reads as TGTGCCAGCAGCAGAAAACCCGCGGGACTAGCGGGCGAGACCGGGGAGCTGTTTTTT. Residues: CASSRKPAGLAGETGELFF.